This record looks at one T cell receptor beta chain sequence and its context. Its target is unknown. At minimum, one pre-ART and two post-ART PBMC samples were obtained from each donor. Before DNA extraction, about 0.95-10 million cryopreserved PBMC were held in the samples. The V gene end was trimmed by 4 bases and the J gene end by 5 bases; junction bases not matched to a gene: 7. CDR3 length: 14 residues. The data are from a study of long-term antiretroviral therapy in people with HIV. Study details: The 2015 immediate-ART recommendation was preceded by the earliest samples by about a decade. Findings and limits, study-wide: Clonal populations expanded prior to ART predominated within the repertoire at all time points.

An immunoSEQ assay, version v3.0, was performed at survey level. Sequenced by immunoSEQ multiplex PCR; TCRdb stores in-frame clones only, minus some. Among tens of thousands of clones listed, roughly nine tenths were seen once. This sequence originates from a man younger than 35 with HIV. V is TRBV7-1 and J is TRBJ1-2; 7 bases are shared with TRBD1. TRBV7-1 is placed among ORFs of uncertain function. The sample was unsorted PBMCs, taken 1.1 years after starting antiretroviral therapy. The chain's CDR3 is CASSLAVQGYGYTF. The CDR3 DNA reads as TGTGCCAGCAGCTTAGCGGTACAGGGGTATGGCTACACCTTC.